The 24 T cell receptor beta chains below were found in one sample sequenced in a study of T cells after yellow fever vaccination. MiXCR, applied by TCRdb to the 5' RACE reads, yields one record per CDR3 protein. The table shows some 120,000 distinct CDR3 sequences, with 8.4% occurring only once. The source was CD8+ T cells sorted from PBMCs, collected 45 days after the yellow fever booster vaccination. These receptors originate from a man between 25 and 39 years old who received the YFV17D yellow fever vaccine.

This clonotype was observed at least ten times. This chain uses TRBV20-1 with TRBJ2-1, with D perhaps matching TRBD1 (6 bases). V shed 5 bases and J shed 4 bases, with 21 bases lying between them. The CDR3 has 16 residues. CDR1 is DFQATT, CDR2 SNEGSKA, per germline (reference sequence). CDR3 residues: CSAWAASNQGYNEQFF. DNA for the CDR3: TGCAGTGCTTGGGCGGCTAGTAATCAGGGGTACAATGAGCAGTTCTTC.

This clonotype was counted at least ten times. The chain carries TRBV11-2 and TRBJ2-1; 8 positions agree with TRBD2. The trim removed 9 bases at V and 7 bases at J, leaving 11 bases unmatched. The CDR3 length is 14 residues. CDR1 SGHAT and CDR2 FQNNGV come from the germline V gene. The CDR3 coding sequence is TGTGCCAGTCAGCTACGGGAGGGTAGGAATGAGCAGTTCTTC. Its translation is CASQLREGRNEQFF.

The chain carries TRBV28 and TRBJ2-7, with D possibly TRBD1 on 6 matching bases. Germline-derived CDR1 and CDR2 are MDHEN and SYDVKM. This CDR3 is built from 17 residues. Trimming removed 6 bases at V and 3 bases at J, with 24 bases between. This CDR3 is CASSLTLPQGRYYEQYF. In DNA form, the CDR3 reads TGTGCCAGCAGCCTTACTCTGCCACAGGGTCGGTACTACGAGCAGTACTTC.

This clonotype has at least ten counts. V and J are TRBV15 and TRBJ2-1, with TRBD1 as a possible D gene (6 bases). The germline CDR1 and CDR2 sequences are LNHNV and YYDKDF (reference sequence). Trimming stripped 5 bases from V and 4 bases from J, with 12 bases between. CDR3 length: 14 amino acids. CDR3 region: CATSEGEWYNEQFF. The CDR3 nucleotides are TGTGCCACCAGCGAGGGGGAGTGGTACAATGAGCAGTTCTTC.

Ten or more counts support this clonotype. V and J are TRBV27 and TRBJ2-2; 13 bases match TRBD2. The V gene end was trimmed by 4 bases and the J gene end by 6 bases; junction bases not matched to a gene: 8. CDR1 is MNHEY, CDR2 SMNVEV, per germline (reference sequence). This CDR3 is built from 17 residues. The CDR3 loop is CASSSILGLAGPGELFF. The CDR3 DNA reads TGTGCCAGCAGTTCTATATTGGGACTAGCGGGACCCGGGGAGCTGTTTTTT.

This clonotype was seen at least ten times. The chain uses TRBV7-6 and TRBJ2-3, with 8 positions matching TRBD2. The germline V gene has CDR1 SGHVS and CDR2 FNYEAQ. The ends lost 5 bases at V and 3 bases at J; junction bases unmatched: 4. The CDR3 has 14 residues. CDR3 amino acids: CASSPSGGTDTQYF. The CDR3 coding sequence is TGTGCCAGCAGCCCTTCGGGAGGGACAGATACGCAGTATTTT.

This chain uses TRBV2 with TRBJ1-5; 7 bases align to TRBD1. V lost 11 bases to trimming and J lost 7 bases; unmatched junction nucleotides: 14. The CDR3 spans 14 residues. Germline V gives CDR1 SNHLY, CDR2 FYNNEI. In DNA form, the CDR3 reads TGTGCCGGTTCGCGACAGGGCATCAGACAGCCCCAGCATTTT. Translation gives CAGSRQGIRQPQHF.

This clonotype was counted only a few times. The genes are TRBV7-2 and TRBJ2-7; the match to TRBD1 covers 7 bases. The CDR3 contains 16 residues. The ends lost 4 bases at V and 0 bases at J; junction bases unmatched: 9. The V gene's germline CDR1 is SGHTA and CDR2 FQGNSA. The CDR3 loop reads CASSSQGQPYSYEQYF. The CDR3 DNA reads TGTGCCAGCAGCTCCCAGGGACAGCCTTACTCCTACGAGCAGTACTTC. The full variable domain, rest sourced from reference TRBV7-2 and TRBJ2-7, is GAGVSQSPSNKVTEKGKDVELRCDPISGHTALYWYRQSLGQGLEFLIYFQGNSAPDKSGLPSDRFSAERTGGSVSTLTIQRTQQEDSAVYLCASSSQGQPYSYEQYFGPGTRLTVT.

This clonotype was observed at least ten times. The chain carries TRBV3-1 and TRBJ1-5, with a weak D call TRBD1 (5 bases). The germline V and J ends were trimmed by 0 bases and 2 bases, with 11 bases remaining between them. The length of the CDR3 is 16 residues. Germline V gives CDR1 LGHDT, CDR2 YNNKEL (reference sequence). The CDR3 DNA follows: TGTGCCAGCAGCCAAGATTGGGGGATGGGCAATCAGCCCCAGCATTTT. This sequence encodes CASSQDWGMGNQPQHF. Based on the CDR3 plus reference TRBV3-1 and TRBJ1-5, the full variable domain is DTAVSQTPKYLVTQMGNDKSIKCEQNLGHDTMYWYKQDSKKFLKIMFSYNNKELIINETVPNRFSPKSPDKAHLNLHINSLELGDSAVYFCASSQDWGMGNQPQHFGDGTRLSIL.

With regard to this clonotype: Given a much more abundant clone one base away, this may be a read error. V and J are TRBV12-3 or TRBV12-4 and TRBJ2-5, with D possibly being TRBD1 (6 bases). This CDR3 spans 14 amino acids. The germline V and J ends were trimmed by 7 bases and 7 bases, with 19 bases remaining between them. The CDR3 sequence: CASTVGQRLRTQYF. The CDR3, as DNA: TGTGCCAGCACCGTCGGACAGAGACTTCGGACCCAGTACTTC.

This clonotype was seen at least ten times. The gene calls are TRBV29-1 and TRBJ2-6, with TRBD2 identical over 7 bases. The CDR3 sequence is 15 residues long. Trimming removed 2 bases from V and 0 bases from J; junction bases left unmatched: 1. Germline CDR1 SQVTM, CDR2 ANQGSEA. CDR3: CSVETGGSGANVLTF. In nucleotides, the CDR3 is TGCAGCGTTGAAACGGGGGGCTCTGGGGCCAACGTCCTGACTTTC. Together with reference TRBV29-1 and TRBJ2-6, the CDR3 gives the full variable domain: SAVISQKPSRDICQRGTSLTIQCQVDSQVTMMFWYRQQPGQSLTLIATANQGSEATYESGFVIDKFPISRPNLTFSTLTVSNMSPEDSSIYLCSVETGGSGANVLTFGAGSRLTVL.

This clonotype was picked up a small number of times. This chain uses TRBV19 with TRBJ2-7; no clear D gene. Germline V gene lookup returns CDR1 LNHDA and CDR2 SQIVND (reference sequence). The germline V and J ends were trimmed by 4 bases and 4 bases, with 5 bases remaining between them. This CDR3 has 11 amino acids. CDR3 residues: CASSTDYEQYF. The CDR3 nucleotides read TGTGCCAGTAGTACCGATTACGAGCAGTACTTC.

The rearrangement joins TRBV6-2 or TRBV6-3 to TRBJ2-7, with 7 nucleotides matching TRBD2. Unmatched junction bases numbered 10, after V lost 6 bases and J lost 2 bases. Germline CDR1 and CDR2: MNHEY and SVGEGT. CDR3 length: 15 residues. In DNA form, the CDR3 reads TGTGCCAGCAGCCCACCGGTACTAGCGACCTACGAGCAGTACTTC. Its protein is CASSPPVLATYEQYF.

V and J are TRBV6-1 and TRBJ1-4, with 8 nucleotides matching TRBD1. The length of the CDR3 is 14 residues. Per the germline V gene, CDR1 is MNHNS and CDR2 is SASEGT. The ends lost 6 bases at V and 4 bases at J; junction bases unmatched: 4. CDR3 coding DNA: TGTGCCAGCAGCCTGACAGGGGATAATGAAAAACTGTTTTTT. Protein sequence: CASSLTGDNEKLFF.

The table lists this clonotype with many counts. The chain has TRBV29-1 and TRBJ2-3; unclear D gene. The CDR3 consists of 14 residues. Germline loops: CDR1 SQVTM, CDR2 ANQGSEA. Trimming removed 7 bases from V and 2 bases from J, with 16 bases in between. CDR3 in amino acids: CSGYGLGSTDTQYF. CDR3 nucleotide sequence: TGCAGCGGGTATGGGCTTGGGTCCACAGATACGCAGTATTTT.

The chain recombines TRBV10-2 with TRBJ2-7; D not certain. Per germline, CDR1 WSHSY and CDR2 SAAADI. CDR3 length: 12 residues. V was clipped by 3 bases and J by 13 bases, with 16 bases between them. As DNA, the CDR3 is TGCGCCAGCAGTGAAGGTTATCTGGGGTCTTACTTC. Translation: CASSEGYLGSYF.

V and J are TRBV15 and TRBJ2-5; D may match TRBD1 or TRBD2 (5 bases each). Trimming left V 8 bases short and J 5 bases short, with 12 bases between. Germline CDR1 LNHNV, CDR2 YYDKDF (reference sequence). This CDR3 comprises 12 residues. The CDR3 spells CATAVGVETQYF. The CDR3 DNA sequence: TGTGCCACCGCCGTGGGGGTTGAGACCCAGTACTTC.

The rearrangement uses TRBV7-8 and TRBJ2-5; 8 nucleotides line up with TRBD2. CDR1 SGHVS and CDR2 FQNEAQ come from the germline V gene. The CDR3 is 15 residues long. V gave up 3 bases and J gave up 5 bases; unmatched junction bases: 8. CDR3 in amino acids: CASSFVAGISETQYF. The CDR3 nucleotides read TGTGCCAGCAGCTTCGTAGCGGGAATCTCTGAGACCCAGTACTTC.

This clonotype was observed at least ten times. The chain recombines TRBV19 with TRBJ2-7; tentatively, D is TRBD2 (5 bases). Germline V gene sequence: CDR1 LNHDA, CDR2 SQIVND (reference sequence). The CDR3 contains 13 residues. V lost 6 bases and J lost 3, with 12 bases in between. The CDR3 DNA follows: TGTGCCAGTAGCATGGACTCGAGCTACGAGCAGTACTTC. This encodes CASSMDSSYEQYF.

This clonotype was observed at least ten times. The chain combines TRBV9 with TRBJ2-3; a possible D gene is TRBD1 (6 bases). The V gene lost 2 bases and the J gene lost 0 bases, with 22 bases spanning the gap. The CDR3 covers 19 residues. Germline loops: CDR1 SGDLS, CDR2 YYNGEE. The CDR3 sequence: CASSVREQGSGASTDTQYF. CDR3 DNA: TGTGCCAGCAGCGTGAGGGAGCAGGGGTCCGGAGCGAGCACAGATACGCAGTATTTT.

This clonotype was seen ten or more times. DNA for the CDR3: TGCAGTGCTAGTGGCGGGAGCAGTGACGAGCAGTACTTC. It codes for CSASGGSSDEQYF. V usage is TRBV20-1 and J usage is TRBJ2-7, with 7 bases lining up with TRBD2. J was trimmed by 5 bases and V by 3 bases; bases with no gene match: 7. Germline V gene lookup returns CDR1 DFQATT and CDR2 SNEGSKA (reference sequence). CDR3 length: 13 amino acids.

This clonotype has at least ten counts. The J gene is TRBJ2-3, the V gene TRBV4-2; 10 bases line up with TRBD2. The V segment lost 4 bases and the J segment 4 bases; nucleotides outside the gene matches: 17. This CDR3 region has 19 residues. Germline loops: CDR1 LGHNA, CDR2 YNFKEQ. CDR3 loop: CASSRFLLGLAGVADTQYF. CDR3 bases: TGTGCCAGCAGCCGGTTTTTGTTGGGGCTAGCGGGAGTGGCAGATACGCAGTATTTT.

In regard to this clonotype: A clone one base away is much larger, so this may be a read error. The gene calls are TRBV6-5 and TRBJ2-7; D is perhaps TRBD2 (5 bases). This CDR3 is built from 16 residues. Germline CDR1 MNHEY, CDR2 SVGAGI. CDR3 region: CARSYSREPRVGEQYF. The CDR3 bases are TGTGCCCGCAGTTACTCGAGGGAACCCCGGGTCGGCGAGCAGTACTTC.

This clonotype was seen repeatedly, ten times or more. This sequence joins TRBV9 and TRBJ2-3; D ambiguous. Germline CDR1 is SGDLS and CDR2 is YYNGEE. This CDR3 is 17 amino acids long. V lost 0 bases, J lost 2 bases, and 16 bases lay in between. The CDR3 nucleotides read TGTGCCAGCAGCGTAGGGGTGGTTCGAGATTTCACAGATACGCAGTATTTT. It codes for CASSVGVVRDFTDTQYF.